A single T cell receptor beta chain is shown here with its context. Germline and junction disagree at one end, which may indicate a read error. The data are from a study of tumor-infiltrating lymphocytes in primary liver carcinoma. Germline V gene sequence: CDR1 SEHNR, CDR2 FQNEAQ (reference sequence). The CDR3 covers 12 residues. The authors made TCR beta cDNA from roughly 480 ng total RNA with a constant-region primer. Three rounds of nested multiplex PCR with slightly modified ARM-PCR produced TCR beta libraries. A C-beta reverse primer and TRBV1-TRBV30 forward primers served in each of the first two PCR rounds, at around 10 cycles apiece. TCRdb reprocessed the multiplex PCR reads via MiXCR and lists one record per CDR3 protein. This table has 100,000 to 150,000 distinct CDR3 sequences, roughly three fifths appearing once. Joint extraction of RNA and DNA used roughly 20-33 mg of bulk tissue that was unsorted.

The chain is built from TRBV7-9 and TRBJ2-1, with TRBD2 as a possible D gene (5 bases). This clonotype was sampled from a woman in her sixties or seventies with primary liver carcinoma and hepatitis B virus infection. The specimen was liver tumor tissue from sampling region 3. This sample's subset: tumor region T3, left-lateral pole. The CDR3 DNA follows: TGTGTCAGCAGCTATCCGGGGAATGAGCAGTTCTTC. Its protein product is CVSSYPGNEQFF.